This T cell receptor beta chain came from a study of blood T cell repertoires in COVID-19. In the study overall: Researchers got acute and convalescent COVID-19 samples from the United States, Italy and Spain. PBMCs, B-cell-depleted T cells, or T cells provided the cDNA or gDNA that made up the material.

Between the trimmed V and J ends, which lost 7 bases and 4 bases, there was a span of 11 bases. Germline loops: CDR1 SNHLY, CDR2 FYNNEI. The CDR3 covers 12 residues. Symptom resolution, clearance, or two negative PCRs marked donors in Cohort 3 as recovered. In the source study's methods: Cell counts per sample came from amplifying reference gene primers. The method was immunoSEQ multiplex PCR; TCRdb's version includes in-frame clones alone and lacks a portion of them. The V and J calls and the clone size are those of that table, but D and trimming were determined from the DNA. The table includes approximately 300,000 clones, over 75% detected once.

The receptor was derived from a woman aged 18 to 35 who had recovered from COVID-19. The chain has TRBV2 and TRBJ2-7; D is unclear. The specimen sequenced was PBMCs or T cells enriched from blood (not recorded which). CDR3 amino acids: CASNKPRYEQYF. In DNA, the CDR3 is TGTGCCAGCAATAAACCGCGGTACGAGCAGTACTTC.